The sequence of this T cell receptor beta chain was determined in a study of T cell responses to AZD1222 COVID-19 vaccine. Study-level findings and limits: The repertoires were collected only after the peak T cell response. The CD4 TCRs associated with vaccination extended across spike and predominated at 160-218 and 743-854. Nearly half of unique spike-specific TCRs reportedly avoided B.1.351 and B.1.1.7 mutated regions.

Here immunoSEQ multiplex PCR was the method, and the copy in TCRdb shows in-frame clones only, minus some. The sample shows 75,000 to 95,000 clones, 85% of them seen only once. Turning to this clone: Antigen unknown.

The length of the CDR3 is 13 residues. After removal of 5 bases from V and 3 bases from J, the junction contained 3 bases not matched to a gene. CDR1 and CDR2 (germline): PRHDT, FYEKMQ (reference sequence). The sample was peripheral blood, taken 28 days after the second AZD1222 dose. The chain carries TRBV13 and TRBJ1-1, with TRBD1 identical over 7 bases. The clonotype originates from an adult who received the AZD1222 COVID-19 vaccine. Here the CDR3 reads CASSIDRDTEAFF. The CDR3 DNA reads as TGTGCCAGCAGCATCGACAGGGACACTGAAGCTTTCTTT.